The rows below give T cell receptor beta chains drawn from one sample of a study of cytomegalovirus exposure and HLA in healthy donors. Measured with immunoSEQ multiplex PCR; TCRdb has only the in-frame clones, and not every one. The table lists around 36,000 clones, 81% of them singletons. Sequencing was done on a sample of PBMCs. These receptors were collected from a woman aged 35 to 49 in good health and CMV-seronegative. Both conserved end residues are part of each CDR3. A D gene is named only where the DNA matches it firmly. Clone size, where shown, is once, few, many, or a class for clones that have expanded.

clone size: once
V gene: TRBV7-2
D gene: TRBD2
J gene: TRBJ2-3
CDR3 protein: CASSPTGGNTDTQYF
CDR3 DNA: TGTGCCAGCAGTCCAACGGGGGGTAACACAGATACGCAGTATTTT

clone size: .
V gene: TRBV19
D gene: TRBD1
J gene: TRBJ2-6
CDR3 protein: CASSIGTGGVGANVLTF
CDR3 DNA: TGTGCCAGTAGTATCGGGACAGGGGGTGTTGGGGCCAACGTCCTGACTTTC

clone size: .
V gene: TRBV7-9
D gene: .
J gene: TRBJ1-1
CDR3 protein: CATTAGAQTEAFF
CDR3 DNA: TGTGCCACTACGGCAGGGGCGCAAACTGAAGCTTTCTTT

clone size: few
V gene: TRBV7-2
D gene: TRBD1
J gene: TRBJ2-1
CDR3 protein: CASSALGQTNEQFF
CDR3 DNA: TGTGCCAGCAGCGCCTTGGGACAGACCAATGAGCAGTTCTTC

clone size: .
V gene: TRBV6-6
D gene: TRBD1
J gene: TRBJ2-5
CDR3 protein: CASSLTGEWETQYF
CDR3 DNA: TGTGCCAGCAGTTTAACAGGGGAGTGGGAGACCCAGTACTTC

clone size: .
V gene: TRBV9
D gene: TRBD1
J gene: TRBJ1-6
CDR3 protein: CASSVGGQGAGSYNSPLHF
CDR3 DNA: TGTGCCAGCAGCGTAGGTGGACAGGGGGCTGGGTCCTATAATTCACCCCTCCACTTT

clone size: .
V gene: TRBV5-5
D gene: TRBD1
J gene: TRBJ1-1
CDR3 protein: CASSLQGARTEAFF
CDR3 DNA: TGTGCCAGCAGCCTACAGGGGGCTAGGACTGAAGCTTTCTTT

clone size: once
V gene: TRBV29-1
D gene: .
J gene: TRBJ1-4
CDR3 protein: CSVVGATNEKLFF
CDR3 DNA: TGCAGCGTTGTGGGAGCAACTAATGAAAAACTGTTTTTT

clone size: .
V gene: TRBV7-2
D gene: .
J gene: TRBJ2-7
CDR3 protein: CASSLGVSYEQYF
CDR3 DNA: TGTGCCAGCAGCTTAGGTGTATCCTACGAGCAGTACTTC

clone size: once
V gene: TRBV5-5
D gene: .
J gene: TRBJ1-6
CDR3 protein: CASRGAGNSPLHF
CDR3 DNA: TGTGCCAGCAGGGGGGCGGGTAATTCACCCCTCCACTTT

clone size: .
V gene: TRBV6-1
D gene: .
J gene: TRBJ1-4
CDR3 protein: CASSVHRTTNEKLFF
CDR3 DNA: TGTGCCAGCAGTGTCCACAGGACAACTAATGAAAAACTGTTTTTT

clone size: .
V gene: TRBV7-2
D gene: TRBD1
J gene: TRBJ1-5
CDR3 protein: CASSFRTGGEQPQHF
CDR3 DNA: TGTGCCAGCAGCTTCCGGACAGGGGGGGAACAGCCCCAGCATTTT

clone size: .
V gene: TRBV7-2
D gene: TRBD2
J gene: TRBJ2-3
CDR3 protein: CASSLVSGGEDTQYF
CDR3 DNA: TGTGCCAGCAGCTTAGTTAGCGGGGGGGAGGATACGCAGTATTTT

clone size: .
V gene: TRBV7-9
D gene: TRBD1
J gene: TRBJ2-5
CDR3 protein: CASSRGQGAQETQYF
CDR3 DNA: TGTGCCAGCAGCAGGGGACAGGGGGCCCAAGAGACCCAGTACTTC

clone size: .
V gene: TRBV14
D gene: .
J gene: TRBJ1-6
CDR3 protein: CASSQDRTGALHF
CDR3 DNA: TGTGCCAGCAGCCAAGATAGGACCGGGGCCCTCCACTTT

clone size: .
V gene: TRBV7-9
D gene: .
J gene: TRBJ2-1
CDR3 protein: CASRSRSSYNEQFF
CDR3 DNA: TGTGCCAGCAGGTCACGGTCCTCCTACAATGAGCAGTTCTTC

clone size: .
V gene: TRBV6-4
D gene: .
J gene: TRBJ1-5
CDR3 protein: CASSDDRDSSNQPQHF
CDR3 DNA: TGTGCCAGCAGTGATGATCGGGACTCAAGCAATCAGCCCCAGCATTTT

clone size: .
V gene: TRBV7-2
D gene: .
J gene: TRBJ2-3
CDR3 protein: CASSSDWTDTQYF
CDR3 DNA: TGTGCCAGCAGTTCGGACTGGACAGATACGCAGTATTTT

clone size: .
V gene: TRBV25-1
D gene: .
J gene: TRBJ2-5
CDR3 protein: CASRGTGDPGSGQYF
CDR3 DNA: TGTGCCAGCAGGGGGACGGGGGACCCTGGGAGTGGCCAGTACTTC

clone size: .
V gene: TRBV9
D gene: .
J gene: TRBJ2-5
CDR3 protein: CASGTGPQETQYF
CDR3 DNA: TGTGCCAGCGGTACAGGGCCCCAAGAGACCCAGTACTTC

clone size: .
V gene: TRBV29-1
D gene: .
J gene: TRBJ2-3
CDR3 protein: CSVENTRTDTQYF
CDR3 DNA: TGCAGCGTTGAAAACACCCGCACAGATACGCAGTATTTT

clone size: .
V gene: TRBV7-3
D gene: TRBD2
J gene: TRBJ2-1
CDR3 protein: CASSFGTSRHEQFF
CDR3 DNA: TGTGCCAGCAGCTTTGGGACTAGCAGGCATGAGCAGTTCTTC

clone size: once
V gene: TRBV6-4
D gene: .
J gene: TRBJ2-1
CDR3 protein: CASSEGVVNNEQFF
CDR3 DNA: TGTGCCAGTAGTGAGGGAGTAGTCAACAATGAGCAGTTCTTC

clone size: .
V gene: TRBV11-2
D gene: .
J gene: TRBJ2-2
CDR3 protein: CASSFFSGELFF
CDR3 DNA: TGTGCCAGCAGCTTTTTTTCGGGGGAGCTGTTTTTT

clone size: .
V gene: TRBV5-4
D gene: .
J gene: TRBJ2-5
CDR3 protein: CASSFGRGVQTQYF
CDR3 DNA: TGTGCCAGCAGCTTTGGCAGGGGAGTACAGACCCAGTACTTC

clone size: .
V gene: TRBV6-5
D gene: .
J gene: TRBJ1-1
CDR3 protein: CASSSDKTEAFF
CDR3 DNA: TGTGCCAGCAGCTCGGACAAGACTGAAGCTTTCTTT

clone size: .
V gene: TRBV11-3
D gene: TRBD1
J gene: TRBJ2-6
CDR3 protein: CASSGQGFGANVLTF
CDR3 DNA: TGTGCCAGCAGCGGACAGGGGTTTGGGGCCAACGTCCTGACTTTC

clone size: once
V gene: TRBV6-1
D gene: .
J gene: TRBJ2-7
CDR3 protein: CASSDWGRGYEQYF
CDR3 DNA: TGTGCCAGCAGTGATTGGGGGCGCGGCTACGAGCAGTACTTC

clone size: .
V gene: TRBV11-1
D gene: .
J gene: TRBJ1-5
CDR3 protein: CASSLAANQPQHF
CDR3 DNA: TGTGCCAGCAGCTTAGCGGCTAATCAGCCCCAGCATTTT

clone size: .
V gene: TRBV5-1
D gene: .
J gene: TRBJ1-1
CDR3 protein: CASSLDRANTEAFF
CDR3 DNA: TGCGCCAGCAGCTTGGACAGGGCGAACACTGAAGCTTTCTTT

clone size: .
V gene: TRBV7-2
D gene: .
J gene: TRBJ1-6
CDR3 protein: CASSSRRDGSPLHF
CDR3 DNA: TGTGCCAGCAGCTCCCGCCGGGATGGCTCACCCCTCCACTTT

clone size: .
V gene: TRBV4-3
D gene: TRBD1
J gene: TRBJ1-4
CDR3 protein: CASSQEYPGQGNEKLFF
CDR3 DNA: TGCGCCAGCAGCCAAGAATACCCGGGACAGGGTAATGAAAAACTGTTTTTT

clone size: .
V gene: TRBV27
D gene: .
J gene: TRBJ2-5
CDR3 protein: CASRTGGETQYF
CDR3 DNA: TGTGCCAGCAGGACCGGGGGAGAGACCCAGTACTTC